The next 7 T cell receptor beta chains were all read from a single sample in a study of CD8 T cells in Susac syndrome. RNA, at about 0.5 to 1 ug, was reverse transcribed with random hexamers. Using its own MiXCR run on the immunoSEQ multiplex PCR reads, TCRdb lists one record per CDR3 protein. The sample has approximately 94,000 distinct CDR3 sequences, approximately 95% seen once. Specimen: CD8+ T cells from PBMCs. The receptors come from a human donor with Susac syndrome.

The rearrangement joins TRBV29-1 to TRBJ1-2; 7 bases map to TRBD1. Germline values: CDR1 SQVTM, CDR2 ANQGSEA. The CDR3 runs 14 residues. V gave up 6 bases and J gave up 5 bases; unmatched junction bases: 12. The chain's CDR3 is CSVDPTLRGYGYTF. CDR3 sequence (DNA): TGCAGCGTCGATCCGACCCTCAGGGGGTATGGCTACACCTTC.

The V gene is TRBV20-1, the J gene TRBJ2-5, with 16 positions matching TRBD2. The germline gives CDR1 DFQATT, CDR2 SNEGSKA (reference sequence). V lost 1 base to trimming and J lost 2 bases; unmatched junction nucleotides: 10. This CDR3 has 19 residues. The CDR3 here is CSARVAGTSGRAWQETQYF. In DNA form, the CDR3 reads TGCAGTGCTAGAGTTGCGGGGACTAGCGGGAGGGCCTGGCAAGAGACCCAGTACTTC.

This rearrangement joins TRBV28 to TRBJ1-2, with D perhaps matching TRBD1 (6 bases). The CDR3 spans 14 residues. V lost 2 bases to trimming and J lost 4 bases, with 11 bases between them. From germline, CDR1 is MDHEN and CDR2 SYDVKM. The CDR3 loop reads CASSLAGATYGYTF. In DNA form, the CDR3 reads TGTGCCAGCAGTTTAGCGGGGGCGACCTATGGCTACACCTTC.

The CDR3: CSAPTGLNEKLFF. CDR3 DNA: TGCAGTGCCCCGACAGGACTTAATGAAAAACTGTTTTTT. This chain connects TRBV20-1 to TRBJ1-4; tentative D call: TRBD1 (6 bases). The CDR3 has 13 residues. Trimming took off 6 bases at V and 4 bases at J, with 12 bases between the two ends. Germline V gene lookup returns CDR1 DFQATT and CDR2 SNEGSKA (reference sequence).

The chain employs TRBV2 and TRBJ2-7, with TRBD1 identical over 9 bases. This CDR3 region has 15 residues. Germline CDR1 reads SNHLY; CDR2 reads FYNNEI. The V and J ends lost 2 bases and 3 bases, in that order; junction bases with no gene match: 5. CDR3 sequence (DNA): TGTGCCAGCAGTGAATCCGGGACAGGGAACTACGAGCAGTACTTC. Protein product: CASSESGTGNYEQYF.

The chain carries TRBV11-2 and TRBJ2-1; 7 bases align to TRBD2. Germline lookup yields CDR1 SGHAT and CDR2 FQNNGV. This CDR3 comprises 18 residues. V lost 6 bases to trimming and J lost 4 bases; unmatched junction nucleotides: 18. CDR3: CASRVGLSGTPGYNEQFF. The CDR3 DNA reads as TGTGCCAGCAGGGTGGGTCTAAGCGGGACCCCAGGGTACAATGAGCAGTTCTTC.

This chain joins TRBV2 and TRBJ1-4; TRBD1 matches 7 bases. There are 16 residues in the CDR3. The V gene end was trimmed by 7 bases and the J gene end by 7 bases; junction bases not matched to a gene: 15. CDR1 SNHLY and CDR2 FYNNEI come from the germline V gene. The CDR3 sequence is CASTAEWTGGSEKLFF. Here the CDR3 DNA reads TGTGCCAGCACAGCTGAGTGGACAGGCGGTAGTGAAAAACTGTTTTTT. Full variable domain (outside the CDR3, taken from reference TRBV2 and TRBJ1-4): EPEVTQTPSHQVTQMGQEVILRCVPISNHLYFYWYRQILGQKVEFLVSFYNNEISEKSEIFDDQFSVERPDGSNFTLKIRSTKLEDSAMYFCASTAEWTGGSEKLFFGSGTQLSVL.